The 9 T cell receptor beta chains below come from one sample, sequenced in a study of PD-1 blockade in mismatch repair-deficient tumors. TCRdb's table, derived via immunoSEQ multiplex PCR, lists solely in-frame clones and lacks some. This sample has about 110,000 clones; 60% to 85% occur once, and the top ten carry 4% to 6%. The source material was peripheral blood, sampled more than 58 weeks after starting pembrolizumab. These receptors came from an adult with mismatch repair-deficient cancer.

V and J are TRBV10-2 and TRBJ1-1, with D unclear. The CDR3 consists of 12 residues. In germline, CDR1 is WSHSY, CDR2 SAAADI. The V end lost 5 bases, the J end lost 4 bases, and 8 bases lay between the germline ends. The CDR3: CASSWSVTEAFF. CDR3 sequence (DNA): TGCGCCAGCAGTTGGTCGGTCACTGAAGCTTTCTTT.

A single count supports this clone. The chain combines TRBV7-8 with TRBJ2-3, with D possibly being TRBD1 (7 bases). Germline V gene lookup returns CDR1 SGHVS and CDR2 FQNEAQ. V lost 4 bases to trimming and J lost 4 bases, with 18 bases between them. The CDR3 is 16 residues long. The CDR3 spells CASSSPAQGGADTQYF. CDR3 coding DNA: TGTGCCAGCAGCTCCCCGGCGCAGGGGGGCGCAGATACGCAGTATTTT.

The V and J genes are TRBV5-5 and TRBJ2-7; D may be TRBD2 (6 bases). Germline CDR1 is SGHKS and CDR2 is YYEKEE (reference sequence). The CDR3 consists of 13 residues. V was pared by 8 bases and J by 2 bases, with 14 bases between. Here the CDR3 DNA reads TGTGCCAGTGTCCTGGGCGGGGCCTACGAGCAGTACTTC. It yields the protein CASVLGGAYEQYF.

This clone occurred a few times. The chain has TRBV2 and TRBJ2-7; either TRBD1 or TRBD2 may supply D (5 bases each). Trimming pared 1 base from V and 3 bases from J, leaving 10 bases between. This CDR3 contains 14 residues. Germline CDR1 SNHLY, CDR2 FYNNEI. The CDR3 coding sequence is TGTGCCAGCAGTGAAGAGGGACGGAGCTACGAGCAGTACTTC. This codes for CASSEEGRSYEQYF.

This rearrangement joins TRBV19 to TRBJ1-1; D is ambiguous. V was cut by 1 base and J by 1 base, with 4 bases left in between. This CDR3 comprises 13 residues. The germline V gene encodes CDR1 LNHDA and CDR2 SQIVND (reference sequence). Here the CDR3 DNA reads TGTGCCAGTAGTATAGGCCGGAACACTGAAGCTTTCTTT. Its protein product is CASSIGRNTEAFF. Complete variable domain (other parts from reference TRBV19 and TRBJ1-1): DGGITQSPKYLFRKEGQNVTLSCEQNLNHDAMYWYRQDPGQGLRLIYYSQIVNDFQKGDIAEGYSVSREKKESFPLTVTSAQKNPTAFYLCASSIGRNTEAFFGQGTRLTVV.

This rearrangement joins TRBV6-5 to TRBJ2-1; D might be TRBD2 (5 bases). The CDR3 is 15 amino acids. Germline V gene lookup returns CDR1 MNHEY and CDR2 SVGAGI. Trimming took off 7 bases at V and 6 bases at J, with 19 bases between the two ends. The CDR3 here is CASTTFGIDSNEQFF. CDR3 DNA sequence: TGTGCCAGCACCACCTTCGGGATAGATAGCAATGAGCAGTTCTTC.

The chain carries TRBV27 and TRBJ1-2; D remains unclear. Trimming removed 6 bases at V and 3 bases at J, with 23 bases between. Per germline, CDR1 MNHEY and CDR2 SMNVEV (reference sequence). The CDR3 has 17 amino acids. CDR3 nucleotides: TGTGCCAGCAGGATCCGTTTTGGGGTATCCCAAGACTATGGCTACACCTTC. Translation: CASRIRFGVSQDYGYTF.

The chain combines TRBV6-1 with TRBJ2-7; tentative D call: TRBD2 (5 bases). The V gene's germline CDR1 is MNHNS and CDR2 SASEGT. V lost 0 bases, J lost 3 bases, and 9 bases lay in between. The CDR3 has 14 residues. CDR3 nucleotides: TGTGCCAGCAGTGAAGCGGGAGTGGGCTACGAGCAGTACTTC. Residues: CASSEAGVGYEQYF.

CDR3 bases: TGTGCCAGCAGCTTAGGGCCCAGCGGAAGCACAGATACGCAGTATTTT. This encodes CASSLGPSGSTDTQYF. V usage is TRBV13 and J usage is TRBJ2-3; perhaps TRBD2 as D (5 bases). The germline gives CDR1 PRHDT, CDR2 FYEKMQ (reference sequence). The CDR3 runs to 16 residues. Trimming shortened V by 0 bases and J by 0 bases, and 10 bases separated the two germline ends.